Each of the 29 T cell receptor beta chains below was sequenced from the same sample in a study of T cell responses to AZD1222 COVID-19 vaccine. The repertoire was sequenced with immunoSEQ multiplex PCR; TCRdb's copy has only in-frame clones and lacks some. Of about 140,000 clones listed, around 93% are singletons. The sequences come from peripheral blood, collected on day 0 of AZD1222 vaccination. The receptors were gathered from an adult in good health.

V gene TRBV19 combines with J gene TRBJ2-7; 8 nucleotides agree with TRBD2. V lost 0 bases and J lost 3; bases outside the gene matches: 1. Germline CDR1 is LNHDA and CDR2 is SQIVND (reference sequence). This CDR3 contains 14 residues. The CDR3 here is CASSIEAGVYEQYF. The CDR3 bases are TGTGCCAGTAGTATAGAAGCGGGGGTCTACGAGCAGTACTTC.

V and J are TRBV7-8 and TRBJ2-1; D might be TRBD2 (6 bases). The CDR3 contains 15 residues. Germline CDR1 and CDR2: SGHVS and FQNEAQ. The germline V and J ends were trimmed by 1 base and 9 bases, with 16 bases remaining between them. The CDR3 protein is CASSLDRMGGSEQFF. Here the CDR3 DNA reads TGTGCCAGCAGCTTAGATCGGATGGGGGGTAGTGAGCAGTTCTTC.

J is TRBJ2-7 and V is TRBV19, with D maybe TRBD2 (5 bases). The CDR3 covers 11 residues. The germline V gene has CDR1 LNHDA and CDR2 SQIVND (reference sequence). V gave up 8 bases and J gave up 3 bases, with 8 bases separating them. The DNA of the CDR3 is TGTGCCAGTTCTAGCAACTACGAGCAGTACTTC. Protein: CASSSNYEQYF.

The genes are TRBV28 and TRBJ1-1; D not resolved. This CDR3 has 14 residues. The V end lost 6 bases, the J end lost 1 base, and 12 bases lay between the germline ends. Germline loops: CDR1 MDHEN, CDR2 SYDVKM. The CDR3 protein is CASSPSTPNTEAFF. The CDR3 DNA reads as TGTGCCAGCAGCCCCTCAACACCGAACACTGAAGCTTTCTTT.

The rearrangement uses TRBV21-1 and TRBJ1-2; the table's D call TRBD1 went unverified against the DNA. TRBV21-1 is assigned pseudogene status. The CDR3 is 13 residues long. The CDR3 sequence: CASSNDREYGYTF. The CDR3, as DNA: TGTGCCAGCAGCAATGACAGGGAGTATGGCTACACCTTC.

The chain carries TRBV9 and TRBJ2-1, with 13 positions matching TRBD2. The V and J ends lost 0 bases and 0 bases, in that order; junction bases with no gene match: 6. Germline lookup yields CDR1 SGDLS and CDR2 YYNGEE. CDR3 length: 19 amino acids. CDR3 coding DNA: TGTGCCAGCAGCGTAGGGACTAGCGGGGGTCTTAGCTCCTACAATGAGCAGTTCTTC. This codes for CASSVGTSGGLSSYNEQFF.

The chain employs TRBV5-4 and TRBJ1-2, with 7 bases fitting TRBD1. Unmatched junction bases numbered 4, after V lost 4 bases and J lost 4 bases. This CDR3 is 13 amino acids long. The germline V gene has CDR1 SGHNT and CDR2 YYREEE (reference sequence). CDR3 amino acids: CASSAGGSYGYTF. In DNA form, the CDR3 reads TGTGCCAGCAGCGCAGGGGGTAGCTATGGCTACACCTTC.

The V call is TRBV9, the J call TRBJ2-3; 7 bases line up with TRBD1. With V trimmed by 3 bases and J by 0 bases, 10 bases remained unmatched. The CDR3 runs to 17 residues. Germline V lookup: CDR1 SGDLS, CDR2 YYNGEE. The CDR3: CASSGHRGVYSTDTQYF. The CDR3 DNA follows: TGTGCCAGCAGCGGGCACAGGGGAGTTTATAGCACAGATACGCAGTATTTT. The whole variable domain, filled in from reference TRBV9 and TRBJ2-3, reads DSGVTQTPKHLITATGQRVTLRCSPRSGDLSVYWYQQSLDQGLQFLIQYYNGEERAKGNILERFSAQQFPDLHSELNLSSLELGDSALYFCASSGHRGVYSTDTQYFGPGTRLTVL.

CDR3 nucleotides: TGTGCCACCTCACCGTCCCTCGACCGGGATCGGAGTCAGCCCCAGCATTTT. It is translated as CATSPSLDRDRSQPQHF. This chain joins TRBV19 and TRBJ1-5; D uncertain. CDR1 and CDR2 (germline): LNHDA, SQIVND (reference sequence). This CDR3 is 17 amino acids long. Deletions cut 10 bases from V and 6 bases from J, with 28 bases between.

This CDR3 reads CASSLNRVHGYTF. In nucleotides, the CDR3 is TGCGCCAGCAGCTTGAACAGGGTTCATGGCTACACCTTC. This chain joins TRBV5-1 and TRBJ1-2, with D possibly being TRBD1 (6 bases). The CDR3 runs 13 residues. V was cut by 1 base and J by 6 bases, with 10 bases left in between. CDR1 is SGHRS, CDR2 YFSETQ, per germline.

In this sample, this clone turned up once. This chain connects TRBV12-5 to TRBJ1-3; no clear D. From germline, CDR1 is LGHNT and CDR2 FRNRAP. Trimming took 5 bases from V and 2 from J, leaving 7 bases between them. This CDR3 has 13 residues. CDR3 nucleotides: TGTGCTAGTGGTCTCAACCCTGGAAACACCATATATTTT. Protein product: CASGLNPGNTIYF.

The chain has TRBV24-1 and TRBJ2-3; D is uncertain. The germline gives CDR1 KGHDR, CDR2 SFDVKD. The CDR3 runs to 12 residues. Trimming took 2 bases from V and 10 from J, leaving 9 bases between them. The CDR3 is CATSDSQLAQYF. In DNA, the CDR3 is TGTGCCACCAGTGATTCGCAACTGGCGCAGTATTTT.

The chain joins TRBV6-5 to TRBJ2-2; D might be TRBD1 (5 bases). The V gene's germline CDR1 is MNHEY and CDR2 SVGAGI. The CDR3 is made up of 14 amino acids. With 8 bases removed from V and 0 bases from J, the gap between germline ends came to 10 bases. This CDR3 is CASLTGANTGELFF. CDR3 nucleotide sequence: TGTGCCAGCCTTACAGGAGCGAACACCGGGGAGCTGTTTTTT.

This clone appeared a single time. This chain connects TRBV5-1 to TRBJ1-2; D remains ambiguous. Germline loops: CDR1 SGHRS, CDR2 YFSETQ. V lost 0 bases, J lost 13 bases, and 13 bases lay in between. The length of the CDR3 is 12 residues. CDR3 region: CASSLAAGESTF. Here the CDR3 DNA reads TGCGCCAGCAGCTTGGCGGCAGGAGAGAGCACCTTC. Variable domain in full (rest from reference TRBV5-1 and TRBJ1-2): KAGVTQTPRYLIKTRGQQVTLSCSPISGHRSVSWYQQTPGQGLQFLFEYFSETQRNKGNFPGRFSGRQFSNSRSEMNVSTLELGDSALYLCASSLAAGESTFGSGTRLTVV.

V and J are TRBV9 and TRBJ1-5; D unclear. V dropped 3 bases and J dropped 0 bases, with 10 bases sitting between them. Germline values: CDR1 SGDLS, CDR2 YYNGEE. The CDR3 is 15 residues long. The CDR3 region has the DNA TGTGCCAGCAGCGCAGATGCCTATAGCAATCAGCCCCAGCATTTT. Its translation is CASSADAYSNQPQHF.

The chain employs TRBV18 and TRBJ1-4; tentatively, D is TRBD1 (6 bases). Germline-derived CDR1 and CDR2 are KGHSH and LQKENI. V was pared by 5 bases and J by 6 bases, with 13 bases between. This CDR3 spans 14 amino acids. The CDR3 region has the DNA TGTGCCAGCTCAACCCGGACAGAGGATGAAAAACTGTTTTTT. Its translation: CASSTRTEDEKLFF.

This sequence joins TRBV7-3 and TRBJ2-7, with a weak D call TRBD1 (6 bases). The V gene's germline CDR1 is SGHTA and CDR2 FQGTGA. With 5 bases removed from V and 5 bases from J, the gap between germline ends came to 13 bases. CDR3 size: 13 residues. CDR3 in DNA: TGTGCCAGCAGCATACAGGGTCGGGACGAGCAGTACTTC. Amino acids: CASSIQGRDEQYF.

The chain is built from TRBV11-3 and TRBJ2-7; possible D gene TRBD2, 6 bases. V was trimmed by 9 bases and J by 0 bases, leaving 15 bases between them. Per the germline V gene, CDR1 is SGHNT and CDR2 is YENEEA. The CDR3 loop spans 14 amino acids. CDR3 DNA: TGTGCCAGTACACCGACTAGAAGCTCCTACGAGCAGTACTTC. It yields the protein CASTPTRSSYEQYF. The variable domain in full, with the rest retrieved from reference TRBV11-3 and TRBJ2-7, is EAGVVQSPRYKIIEKKQPVAFWCNPISGHNTLYWYLQNLGQGPELLIRYENEEAVDDSQLPKDRFSAERLKGVDSTLKIQPAELGDSAVYLCASTPTRSSYEQYFGPGTRLTVT.

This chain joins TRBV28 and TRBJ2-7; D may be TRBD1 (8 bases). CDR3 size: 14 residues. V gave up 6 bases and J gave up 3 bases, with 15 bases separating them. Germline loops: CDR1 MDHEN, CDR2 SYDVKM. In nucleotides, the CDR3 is TGTGCCAGCAGAATTTACAGGGGGGGCTACGAGCAGTACTTC. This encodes CASRIYRGGYEQYF.

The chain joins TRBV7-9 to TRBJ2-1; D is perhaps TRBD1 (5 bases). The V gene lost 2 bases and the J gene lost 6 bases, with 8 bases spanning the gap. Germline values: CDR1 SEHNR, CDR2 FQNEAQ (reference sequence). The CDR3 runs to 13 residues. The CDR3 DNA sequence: TGTGCCAGCAGCTTAAGGGGCGTCAATGAGCAGTTCTTC. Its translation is CASSLRGVNEQFF.

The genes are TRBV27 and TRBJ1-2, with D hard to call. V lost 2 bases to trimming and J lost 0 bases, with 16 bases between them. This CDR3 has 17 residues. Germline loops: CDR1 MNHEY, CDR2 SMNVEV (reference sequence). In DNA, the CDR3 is TGTGCCAGCAGTTTAAGGGCCGCCACCCTTACTAACTATGGCTACACCTTC. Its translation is CASSLRAATLTNYGYTF.

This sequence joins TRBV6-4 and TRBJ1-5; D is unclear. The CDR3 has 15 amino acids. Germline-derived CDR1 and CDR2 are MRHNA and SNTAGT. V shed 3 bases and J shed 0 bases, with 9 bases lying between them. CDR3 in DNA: TGTGCCAGCAGTGAGAGTTGGGGTAGCAATCAGCCCCAGCATTTT. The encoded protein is CASSESWGSNQPQHF.

The CDR3 protein is CATSSSRAGELFF. CDR3 nucleotides: TGTGCCACCAGCAGTTCCAGGGCCGGGGAGCTGTTTTTT. The J gene is TRBJ2-2, the V gene TRBV15, with D perhaps TRBD1 (5 bases). The CDR3 length is 13 residues. Trimming cost V 3 bases and J 6 bases, with 8 bases left between them. The germline CDR1 and CDR2 sequences are LNHNV and YYDKDF (reference sequence).

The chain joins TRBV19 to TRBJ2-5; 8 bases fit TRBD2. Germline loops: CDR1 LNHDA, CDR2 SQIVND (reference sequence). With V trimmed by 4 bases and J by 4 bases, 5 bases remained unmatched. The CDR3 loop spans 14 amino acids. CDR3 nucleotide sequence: TGTGCCAGTAGTAAAGCGGGAGAGGGAGAGACCCAGTACTTC. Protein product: CASSKAGEGETQYF. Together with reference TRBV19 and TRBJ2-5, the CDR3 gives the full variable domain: DGGITQSPKYLFRKEGQNVTLSCEQNLNHDAMYWYRQDPGQGLRLIYYSQIVNDFQKGDIAEGYSVSREKKESFPLTVTSAQKNPTAFYLCASSKAGEGETQYFGPGTRLLVL.

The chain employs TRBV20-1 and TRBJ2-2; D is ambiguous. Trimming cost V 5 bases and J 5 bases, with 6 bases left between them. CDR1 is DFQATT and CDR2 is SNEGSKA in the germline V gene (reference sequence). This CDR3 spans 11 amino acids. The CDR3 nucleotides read TGCAGTGCTGCGGTTACCGGGGAGCTGTTTTTT. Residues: CSAAVTGELFF.

The CDR3 loop reads CASSDTYTGELFF. As DNA, the CDR3 is TGTGCCAGCAGTGACACTTACACCGGGGAGCTGTTTTTT. The chain combines TRBV25-1 with TRBJ2-2; no definite D call. The ends were cut back, 3 bases at V and 3 bases at J, with 5 bases in the middle. The CDR3 is 13 residues long. Germline V gene data show CDR1 as MGHDK and CDR2 as SYGVNS.

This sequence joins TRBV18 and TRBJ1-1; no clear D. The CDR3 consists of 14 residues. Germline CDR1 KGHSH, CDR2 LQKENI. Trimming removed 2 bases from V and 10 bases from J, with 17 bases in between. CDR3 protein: CASSPSIGKGVAFF. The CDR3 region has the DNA TGTGCCAGCTCACCATCGATAGGGAAAGGTGTAGCTTTCTTT.

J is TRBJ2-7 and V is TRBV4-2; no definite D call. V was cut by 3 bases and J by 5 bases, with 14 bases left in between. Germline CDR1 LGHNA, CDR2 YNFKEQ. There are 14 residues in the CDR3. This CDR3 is CASSHLGSPHEQYF. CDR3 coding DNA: TGTGCCAGCAGCCATCTGGGTAGCCCCCACGAGCAGTACTTC.

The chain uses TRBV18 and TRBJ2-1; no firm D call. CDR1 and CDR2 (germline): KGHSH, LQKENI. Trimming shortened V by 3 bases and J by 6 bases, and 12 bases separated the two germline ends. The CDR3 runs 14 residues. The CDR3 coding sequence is TGTGCCAGCTCACCCTTAAGTATAATCAATGAGCAGTTCTTC. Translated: CASSPLSIINEQFF.